This T cell receptor beta chain comes out of a study of cytomegalovirus exposure and HLA in healthy donors. To note about this clone: Its antigen is as yet unknown.

Whole-study findings and limits: Immune exposure data for these donors was limited to CMV serostatus. A missense DCLRE1C variant was associated with V- and J-gene trimming of TCR beta chains in a later analysis, and an independent cohort replicated the association.

Both 60 Vbeta primers and 13 Jbeta primers went into the PCR. Generated by immunoSEQ multiplex PCR, the TCRdb table keeps only in-frame clones and is missing some. The sample holds 120,000 to 150,000 clones; around 82% are singletons and the top ten take about 3.4%. The receptor was isolated from a man between 18 and 29 years old in good health and CMV-seropositive. The specimen was PBMCs.

The CDR3 spells CASRTGTGAHEQYF. CDR3 sequence (DNA): TGTGCCAGCAGGACCGGGACAGGGGCGCACGAGCAGTACTTC. The rearrangement uses TRBV6-5 and TRBJ2-5, with 10 bases aligning to TRBD1. The DNA end is a closer match to TRBJ2-7, so the J assignment may be wrong. Germline CDR1 reads MNHEY; CDR2 reads SVGAGI. The CDR3 loop spans 14 amino acids.